This T cell receptor (beta chain) was found in a study of blood T cells in healthy people across ages. Turning to the study itself: Template switching retrieved approximately one barcoded beta molecule for each two T cells. Study-wide results and limits: Donors of long life had a larger count of naive CD4+ cells and greater diversity than aged donors.

A second PCR of 7 to 11 cycles used a sample-barcoded 5' primer and a J-beta primer mix. TCRdb reprocessed the 5' RACE reads via MiXCR and lists one record per CDR3 protein. This table holds about 1.1 million distinct CDR3 sequences, approximately 38% found once. Germline V CDR1 and CDR2: SNHLY, FYNNEI. V was shortened by 9 bases and J by 6 bases, with 22 bases between the two germline ends. The CDR3 runs 15 residues. This clonotype showed up just once. The antigen is not known. Whenever a sample was processed, at least 6.5 million PBMCs were isolated. Source material: blood. The clonotype was recovered from a man younger than 35 in good health. This sequence joins TRBV2 and TRBJ2-3, with D perhaps TRBD1 (5 bases). The chain's CDR3 is CASLNRLHTVDTQYF. Here the CDR3 DNA reads TGTGCCAGTCTTAACAGGCTCCACACAGTTGATACGCAGTATTTT. Variable domain in full (rest from reference TRBV2 and TRBJ2-3): EPEVTQTPSHQVTQMGQEVILRCVPISNHLYFYWYRQILGQKVEFLVSFYNNEISEKSEIFDDQFSVERPDGSNFTLKIRSTKLEDSAMYFCASLNRLHTVDTQYFGPGTRLTVL.